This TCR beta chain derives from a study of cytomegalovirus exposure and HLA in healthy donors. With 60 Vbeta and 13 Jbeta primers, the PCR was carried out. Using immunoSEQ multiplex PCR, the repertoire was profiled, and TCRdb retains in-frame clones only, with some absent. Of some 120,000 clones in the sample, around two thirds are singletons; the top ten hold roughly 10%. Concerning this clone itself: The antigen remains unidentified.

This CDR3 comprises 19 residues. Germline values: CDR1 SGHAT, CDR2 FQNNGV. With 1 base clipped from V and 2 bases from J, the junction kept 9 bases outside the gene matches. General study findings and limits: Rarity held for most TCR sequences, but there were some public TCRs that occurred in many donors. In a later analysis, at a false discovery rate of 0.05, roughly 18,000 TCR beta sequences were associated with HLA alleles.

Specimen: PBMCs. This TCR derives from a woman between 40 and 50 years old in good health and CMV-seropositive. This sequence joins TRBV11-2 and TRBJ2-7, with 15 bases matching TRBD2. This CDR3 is CASSLVRGGLAGGPYEQYF. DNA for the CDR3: TGTGCCAGCAGCTTAGTCAGAGGGGGACTAGCGGGAGGCCCCTACGAGCAGTACTTC.